Listed below are T cell receptor beta chains from one sample, sequenced in a study of CD8+ T cells in alopecia areata. The table came from immunoSEQ multiplex PCR; TCRdb's copy has only in-frame clones and leaves some out. This table has around 50,000 clones, almost 97% appearing once. This specimen consisted of CD8+ T cells sorted from blood, obtained at week 0. These receptors came from a human donor with alopecia areata. CDR3s include the opening cysteine and the closing phenylalanine or tryptophan. The D gene is left open where the match is weak.

>TRBD1|TRBV29-1|TRBJ1-1
TGCAGCCCAGGACAGGGTATCTGCTACACTGAAGCTTTCTTT
CSPGQGICYTEAFF
>TRBD1|TRBV19|TRBJ2-7
TGTGCCAGTAGTTGGGGACAGGGGTCCAACGAGCAGTACTTC
CASSWGQGSNEQYF
>TRBD1|TRBV2|TRBJ1-4
TGTGCCAGCAGTAACCCGGGGGGACAGGGGAGCGAAAAACTGTTTTTT
CASSNPGGQGSEKLFF
>.|TRBV4-3|TRBJ2-3
TGCGCCAGCAGCCAAGACGGGACAAGGTTCACAGATACGCAGTATTTT
CASSQDGTRFTDTQYF
>.|TRBV5-6|TRBJ2-1
TGTGCCAGCAGCTTGGCGGCCAGCTACAATGAGCAGTTCTTC
CASSLAASYNEQFF
>TRBD2|TRBV4-2|TRBJ2-7
TGTGCCAGCAGCCAAGAGATTAGCGGGGGGGCCTACGAGCAGTACTTC
CASSQEISGGAYEQYF
>.|TRBV4-2|TRBJ2-7
TGTGCCAGCAGCCAAGTATCGGCCGGCTACGAGCAGTACTTC
CASSQVSAGYEQYF
>.|TRBV6-6|TRBJ1-1
TGTGCCAGCAGTTACCGTACTTCGGCTGAAGCTTTCTTT
CASSYRTSAEAFF
>.|TRBV4-2|TRBJ2-3
TGTGCCAGCAGCCAAGAACTGTCAGATACGCAGTATTTT
CASSQELSDTQYF
>TRBD1|TRBV19|TRBJ2-1
TGTGCCAGTAGTACTCGGACAGGGGAAGCCCCCAGCTCCTACAATGAGCAGTTCTTC
CASSTRTGEAPSSYNEQFF